Listed below are T cell receptor beta chains from one sample, sequenced in a study of shared clonotypes between healthy human individuals. Generated by immunoSEQ multiplex PCR, the TCRdb table keeps only in-frame clones and is missing some. The table lists roughly 2 million clones, around 95% of them singletons. Material for sequencing was naive CD4+ T cells sorted from blood. The receptors stem from a man aged 18-30 years in good health. Both conserved end residues are part of each CDR3. Fields, in order: J gene, V gene, clone size, D gene, CDR3 protein, CDR3 DNA. D genes are given only for firm matches. Size is stated for part of the rows, as once, few or many counts, or as a class when the clone is expanded.

>TRBJ2-7|TRBV10-3|.|TRBD1
CAISEGTANYEQYF
TGTGCCATCAGTGAGGGGACAGCCAACTACGAGCAGTACTTC
>TRBJ1-3|TRBV4-2|.|TRBD1
CASSQGQDSGNTIYF
TGTGCCAGCAGCCAGGGACAGGACTCTGGAAACACCATATATTTT
>TRBJ1-6|TRBV27|.|.
CASSLVRGDSPLHF
TGTGCCAGCAGTTTGGTACGGGGGGATTCACCCCTCCACTTT
>TRBJ2-1|TRBV30|.|.
CAWSIQGMNEQFF
TGTGCCTGGAGTATACAGGGCATGAATGAGCAGTTCTTC
>TRBJ1-2|TRBV5-1|.|.
CASSSNNPAGGYGYTF
TGCGCCAGCAGCTCCAACAACCCCGCAGGCGGCTATGGCTACACCTTC
>TRBJ2-7|TRBV6-6|.|.
CASSGTLPLLGEQYF
TGTGCCAGCAGTGGGACTTTGCCCCTCCTCGGCGAGCAGTACTTC
>TRBJ2-5|TRBV11-3|.|TRBD2
CASSSGLSGGQETQYF
TGTGCCAGCAGCTCCGGCCTAAGCGGGGGTCAAGAGACCCAGTACTTC
>TRBJ1-5|TRBV2|.|.
CASAIGGQPQHF
TGTGCCAGCGCTATCGGGGGTCAGCCCCAGCATTTT
>TRBJ2-5|TRBV5-1|.|.
CASTEQARAEETQYF
TGCGCCAGCACCGAACAGGCGCGGGCGGAAGAGACCCAGTACTTC
>TRBJ1-1|TRBV30|once|TRBD1
CAWSEQGAGTEAFF
TGTGCCTGGAGTGAACAGGGGGCAGGCACTGAAGCTTTCTTT
>TRBJ2-5|TRBV5-4|.|TRBD1
CASSFTGDQETQYF
TGTGCCAGCAGCTTTACAGGGGACCAAGAGACCCAGTACTTC
>TRBJ2-1|TRBV18|once|TRBD1
CASSLFSGQVGYNEQFF
TGTGCCAGCTCACTCTTTTCGGGACAGGTGGGGTACAATGAGCAGTTCTTC
>TRBJ2-3|TRBV9|.|TRBD2
CASSQLAGITDTQYF
TGTGCCAGCAGCCAACTAGCGGGGATCACAGATACGCAGTATTTT
>TRBJ1-3|TRBV6-6|.|.
CASSYSTGLSGNTIYF
TGTGCCAGCAGTTACTCGACGGGCCTCTCTGGAAACACCATATATTTT
>TRBJ2-7|TRBV2|.|.
CASSKDLSSYEQYF
TGTGCCAGCAGTAAAGACCTCAGCTCCTACGAGCAGTACTTC
>TRBJ1-2|TRBV5-8|.|.
CASSFSAGGRDGYTF
TGTGCCAGCAGCTTCTCCGCGGGTGGGCGTGATGGCTACACCTTC
>TRBJ1-4|TRBV2|.|.
CASSEERHNEKLFF
TGTGCCAGCAGTGAGGAGCGGCATAATGAAAAACTGTTTTTT
>TRBJ2-1|TRBV14|.|.
CASSDGLDNEQFF
TGTGCCAGCTCTGACGGGCTTGACAATGAGCAGTTCTTC
>TRBJ2-2|TRBV29-1|.|TRBD1
CSVSRQGAGELFF
TGCAGCGTCTCGAGACAGGGTGCCGGGGAGCTGTTTTTT
>TRBJ2-5|TRBV4-1|.|TRBD2
CASSQDGLAGGRETQYF
TGCGCCAGCAGCCAAGATGGATTGGCGGGGGGGCGGGAGACCCAGTACTTC
>TRBJ1-1|TRBV28|.|.
CASRTEGSMNTEAFF
TGTGCCAGCAGAACTGAGGGGTCCATGAACACTGAAGCTTTCTTT
>TRBJ1-2|TRBV27|once|TRBD1
CASTPLQGAGYTF
TGTGCCAGCACTCCTTTACAGGGGGCCGGCTACACCTTC
>TRBJ2-1|TRBV27|.|.
CATSLTRSYNEQFF
TGTGCCACATCCCTGACCCGCTCCTACAATGAGCAGTTCTTC
>TRBJ2-5|TRBV11-2|once|.
CASSLDGAHGETQYF
TGTGCCAGCAGCTTAGATGGGGCGCATGGGGAGACCCAGTACTTC
>TRBJ1-5|TRBV4-1|once|.
CASSQLAATNQPQHF
TGCGCCAGCAGCCAATTGGCAGCTACCAATCAGCCCCAGCATTTT
>TRBJ2-3|TRBV18|.|.
CASSPVGTSTDTQYF
TGTGCCAGCTCACCAGTGGGCACTAGCACAGATACGCAGTATTTT
>TRBJ2-3|TRBV5-4|.|.
CASSLTGRGSTDTQYF
TGTGCCAGCAGCTTAACAGGGAGAGGAAGCACAGATACGCAGTATTTT
>TRBJ2-1|TRBV4-3|.|TRBD2
CASSKEVTSSNEQFF
TGCGCCAGCAGCAAAGAGGTGACTAGCTCAAATGAGCAGTTCTTC
>TRBJ2-1|TRBV19|.|TRBD2
CASSEGLGLYNEQFF
TGTGCCAGTAGTGAGGGACTAGGCCTTTACAATGAGCAGTTCTTC
>TRBJ1-5|TRBV10-3|.|TRBD1
CAISESRGPDNQPQHF
TGTGCCATCAGTGAGTCGAGGGGGCCAGACAATCAGCCCCAGCATTTT
>TRBJ1-2|TRBV19|.|.
CASSIREMVGGYTF
TGTGCCAGTAGTATCAGGGAAATGGTCGGTGGCTACACCTTC
>TRBJ2-3|TRBV10-3|.|TRBD2
CAISDRLAETTDTQYF
TGTGCCATCAGTGATCGACTAGCGGAGACCACAGATACGCAGTATTTT
>TRBJ2-3|TRBV27|.|.
CASSGRRRATDTQYF
TGTGCCAGCAGTGGACGCAGGAGAGCCACAGATACGCAGTATTTT
>TRBJ1-5|TRBV28|.|TRBD1
CASSPHDRVNQPQHF
TGTGCCAGCAGTCCACACGACAGGGTAAATCAGCCCCAGCATTTT
>TRBJ2-7|TRBV10-1|few|.
CANRGPFYEQYF
TGCGCCAACCGAGGACCCTTCTACGAGCAGTACTTC
>TRBJ2-1|TRBV4-1|.|TRBD1
CASRPFGTVQSAAYNEQFF
TGCGCCAGCAGGCCGTTCGGGACAGTCCAATCGGCCGCCTACAATGAGCAGTTCTTC
>TRBJ2-1|TRBV5-4|.|.
CASSPTGLNSYNEQFF
TGTGCCAGCAGCCCCACCGGACTCAACTCCTACAATGAGCAGTTCTTC
>TRBJ1-1|TRBV27|.|.
CASSPGPWELEMNTEAFF
TGTGCCAGCAGCCCCGGGCCTTGGGAGCTTGAAATGAACACTGAAGCTTTCTTT
>TRBJ2-7|TRBV5-1|.|.
CASSLGVRERTYEQYF
TGCGCCAGCAGCTTGGGGGTACGGGAGCGAACCTACGAGCAGTACTTC
>TRBJ2-5|TRBV18|.|TRBD2
CASSPVGGRETQYF
TGTGCCAGCTCACCGGTGGGAGGGCGAGAGACCCAGTACTTC